This paragraph reports one T cell receptor (beta chain). Its antigen is still unknown. Every subset had its genomic DNA shared out evenly among several immunoSEQ plates. Repertoires were generated with immunoSEQ multiplex PCR, while TCRdb's copy carries only in-frame clones and drops some. The repertoire holds 1,400,000 or so clones, with about 98.5% as singletons. This CDR3 has 14 residues. Germline trimming cut 4 bases from V and 6 bases from J; bases unmatched to any gene: 8. The germline CDR1 and CDR2 sequences are SGDLS and YYNGEE. This sample is drawn from a study of shared clonotypes between healthy human individuals. Study results and caveats: Generally, naive subsets (rather than memory subsets) showed larger estimated richness.

The sequence came from a man aged 25-45 years in good health. The V and J genes are TRBV9 and TRBJ2-7; TRBD1 matches 9 bases. Sample: naive CD4+ T cells sorted from blood. Documented subset: CD45RA+ positively selected. CDR3: CASSSQGTGTEQYF. CDR3 bases: TGTGCCAGCAGCTCTCAGGGGACAGGGACCGAGCAGTACTTC.